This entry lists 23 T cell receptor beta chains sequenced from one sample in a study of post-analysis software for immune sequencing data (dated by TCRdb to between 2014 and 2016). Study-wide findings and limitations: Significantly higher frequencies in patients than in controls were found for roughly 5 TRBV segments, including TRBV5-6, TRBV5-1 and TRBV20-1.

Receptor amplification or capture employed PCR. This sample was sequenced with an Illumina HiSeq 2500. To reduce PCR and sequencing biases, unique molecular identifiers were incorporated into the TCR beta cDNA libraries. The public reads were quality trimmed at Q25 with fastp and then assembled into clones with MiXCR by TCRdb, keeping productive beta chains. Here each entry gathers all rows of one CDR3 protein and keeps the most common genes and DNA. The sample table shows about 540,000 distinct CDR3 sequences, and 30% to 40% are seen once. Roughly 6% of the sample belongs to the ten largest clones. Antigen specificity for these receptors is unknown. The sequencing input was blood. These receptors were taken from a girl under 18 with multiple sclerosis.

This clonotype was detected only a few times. In DNA form, the CDR3 reads TGTGCCATCAAAGATACAGGGGAAGATGGCTACACCTTC. It specifies CAIKDTGEDGYTF. The chain uses TRBV10-3 and TRBJ1-2; 7 bases are shared with TRBD1. Losses at the gene ends were 7 bases for V and 6 bases for J; bases not matched to a gene: 8. The CDR3 contains 13 residues. CDR1 is ENHRY, CDR2 SYGVKD, per germline.

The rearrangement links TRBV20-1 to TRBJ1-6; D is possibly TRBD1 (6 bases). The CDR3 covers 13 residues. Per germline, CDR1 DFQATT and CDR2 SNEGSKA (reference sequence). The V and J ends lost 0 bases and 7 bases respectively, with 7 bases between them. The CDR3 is CSARETGNSPLHF. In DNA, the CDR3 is TGCAGTGCTAGAGAGACAGGCAATTCACCCCTCCACTTT.

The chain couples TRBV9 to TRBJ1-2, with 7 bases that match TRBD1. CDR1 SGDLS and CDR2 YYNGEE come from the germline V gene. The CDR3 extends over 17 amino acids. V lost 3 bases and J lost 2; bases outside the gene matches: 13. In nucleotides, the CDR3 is TGTGCCAGCAGCGGACGGACAGGCGCAATATCCAACTATGGCTACACCTTC. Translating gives CASSGRTGAISNYGYTF.

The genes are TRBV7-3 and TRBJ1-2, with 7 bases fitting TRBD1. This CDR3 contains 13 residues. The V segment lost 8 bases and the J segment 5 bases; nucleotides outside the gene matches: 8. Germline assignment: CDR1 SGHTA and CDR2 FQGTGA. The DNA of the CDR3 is TGTGCCAGCGGCCCAGGGGGTGGATATGGCTACACCTTC. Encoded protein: CASGPGGGYGYTF. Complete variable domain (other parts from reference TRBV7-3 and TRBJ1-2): GAGVSQTPSNKVTEKGKYVELRCDPISGHTALYWYRQSLGQGPEFLIYFQGTGAADDSGLPNDRFFAVRPEGSVSTLKIQRTERGDSAVYLCASGPGGGYGYTFGSGTRLTVV.

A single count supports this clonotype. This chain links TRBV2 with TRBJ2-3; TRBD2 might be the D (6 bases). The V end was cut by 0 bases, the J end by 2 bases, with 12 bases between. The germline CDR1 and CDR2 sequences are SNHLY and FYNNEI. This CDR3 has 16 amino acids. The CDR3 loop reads CASSEALAGSTDTQYF. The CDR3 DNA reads TGTGCCAGCAGTGAAGCGCTCGCGGGGTCCACAGATACGCAGTATTTT.

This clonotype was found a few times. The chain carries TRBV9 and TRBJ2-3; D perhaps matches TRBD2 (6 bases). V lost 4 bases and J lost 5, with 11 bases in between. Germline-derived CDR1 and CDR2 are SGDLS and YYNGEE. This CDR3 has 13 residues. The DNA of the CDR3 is TGTGCCAGCAGCCTAAGGCGGGGAGATACGCAGTATTTT. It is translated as CASSLRRGDTQYF.

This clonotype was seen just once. The chain's CDR3 is CASSRTMETRYF. DNA of the CDR3: TGTGCCAGCAGTAGGACTATGGAGACCCGGTACTTC. The V gene is TRBV2, the J gene TRBJ2-7; D might be TRBD2 (6 bases). The V end lost 5 bases, the J end lost 12 bases, and 17 bases lay between the germline ends. The V gene's germline CDR1 is SNHLY and CDR2 FYNNEI. There are 12 residues in the CDR3. Based on the CDR3 plus reference TRBV2 and TRBJ2-7, the full variable domain is EPEVTQTPSHQVTQMGQEVILRCVPISNHLYFYWYRQILGQKVEFLVSFYNNEISEKSEIFDDQFSVERPDGSNFTLKIRSTKLEDSAMYFCASSRTMETRYFGPGTRLTVT.

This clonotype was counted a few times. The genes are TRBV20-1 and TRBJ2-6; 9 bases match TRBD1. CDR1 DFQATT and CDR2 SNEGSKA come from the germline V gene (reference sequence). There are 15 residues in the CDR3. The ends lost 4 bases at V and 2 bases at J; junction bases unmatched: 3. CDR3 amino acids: CSATDRGPGANVLTF. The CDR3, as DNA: TGCAGTGCTACGGACAGGGGCCCTGGGGCCAACGTCCTGACTTTC.

The CDR3 DNA is TGTGCCAGCGGACTAGCGGGGTACCAAGAGACCCAGTACTTC. This translates into CASGLAGYQETQYF. V and J are TRBV3-1 and TRBJ2-5, with TRBD2 matching 12 bases. V lost 8 bases, J lost 0 bases, and 1 base stayed unmatched. The CDR3 is 14 residues long. The germline gives CDR1 LGHDT, CDR2 YNNKEL (reference sequence).

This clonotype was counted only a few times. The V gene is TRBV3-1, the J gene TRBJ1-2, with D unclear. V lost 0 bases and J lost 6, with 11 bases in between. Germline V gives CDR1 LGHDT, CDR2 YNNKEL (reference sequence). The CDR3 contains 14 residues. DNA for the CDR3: TGTGCCAGCAGCCAAGATGAGGGTTATCATGGCTACACCTTC. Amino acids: CASSQDEGYHGYTF.

The CDR3: CASSGEQYDYYEQYV. The CDR3 DNA sequence: TGTGCCAGCAGTGGAGAACAGTATGATTACTACGAGCAGTACGTC. The chain recombines TRBV28 with TRBJ2-7; D unclear. Trimming removed 5 bases from V and 3 bases from J, with 17 bases in between. This CDR3 has 15 amino acids. The germline V gene encodes CDR1 MDHEN and CDR2 SYDVKM.

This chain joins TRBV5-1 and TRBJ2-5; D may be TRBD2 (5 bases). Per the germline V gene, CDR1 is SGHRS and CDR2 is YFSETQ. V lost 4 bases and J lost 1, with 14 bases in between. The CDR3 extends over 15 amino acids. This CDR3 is CASSLYSGSQETQYF. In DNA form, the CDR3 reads TGCGCCAGCAGCCTTTACTCGGGGTCCCAAGAGACCCAGTACTTC.

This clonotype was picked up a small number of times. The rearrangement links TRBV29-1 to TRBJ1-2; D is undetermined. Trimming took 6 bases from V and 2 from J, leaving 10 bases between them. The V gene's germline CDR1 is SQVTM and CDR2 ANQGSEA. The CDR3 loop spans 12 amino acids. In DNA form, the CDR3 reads TGCAGCGTCGGTATGGCGAACTATGGCTACACCTTC. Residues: CSVGMANYGYTF.

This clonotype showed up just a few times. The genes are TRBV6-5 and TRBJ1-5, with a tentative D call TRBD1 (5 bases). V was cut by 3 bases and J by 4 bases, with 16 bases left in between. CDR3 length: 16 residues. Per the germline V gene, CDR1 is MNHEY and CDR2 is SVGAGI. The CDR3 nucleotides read TGTGCCAGCAGTTATCCACAAGGGGCCTTAAATCAGCCCCAGCATTTT. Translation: CASSYPQGALNQPQHF.

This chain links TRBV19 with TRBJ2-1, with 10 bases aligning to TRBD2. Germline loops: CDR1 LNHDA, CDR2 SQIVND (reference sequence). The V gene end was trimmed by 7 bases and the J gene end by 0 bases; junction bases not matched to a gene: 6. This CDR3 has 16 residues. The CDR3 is CASIGAGGNSYNEQFF. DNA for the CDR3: TGTGCCAGTATTGGAGCGGGGGGGAACTCCTACAATGAGCAGTTCTTC.

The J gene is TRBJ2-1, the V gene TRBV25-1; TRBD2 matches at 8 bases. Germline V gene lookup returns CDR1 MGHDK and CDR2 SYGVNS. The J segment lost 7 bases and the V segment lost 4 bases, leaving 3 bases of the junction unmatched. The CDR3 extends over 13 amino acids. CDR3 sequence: CASSVREGNEQFF. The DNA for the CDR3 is TGTGCCAGCAGTGTACGGGAGGGGAATGAGCAGTTCTTC.

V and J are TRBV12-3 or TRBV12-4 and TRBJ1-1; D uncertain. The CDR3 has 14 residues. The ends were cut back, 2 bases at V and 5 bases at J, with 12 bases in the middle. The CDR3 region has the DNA TGTGCCAGCAGTTTACCGGGGTCAGGTACTGAAGCTTTCTTT. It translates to CASSLPGSGTEAFF.

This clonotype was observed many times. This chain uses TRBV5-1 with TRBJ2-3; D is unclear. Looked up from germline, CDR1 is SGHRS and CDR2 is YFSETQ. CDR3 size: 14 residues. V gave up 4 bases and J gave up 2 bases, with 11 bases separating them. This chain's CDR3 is CASSEQPHTDTQYF. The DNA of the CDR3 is TGCGCCAGCAGCGAACAGCCCCACACAGATACGCAGTATTTT.

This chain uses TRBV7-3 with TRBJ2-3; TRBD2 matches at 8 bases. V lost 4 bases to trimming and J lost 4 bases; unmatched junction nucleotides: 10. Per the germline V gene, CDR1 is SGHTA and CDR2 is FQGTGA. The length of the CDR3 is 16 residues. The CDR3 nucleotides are TGTGCCAGCAGCTCGGGAGGGGGGGCCTCGGCAGATACGCAGTATTTT. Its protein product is CASSSGGGASADTQYF.

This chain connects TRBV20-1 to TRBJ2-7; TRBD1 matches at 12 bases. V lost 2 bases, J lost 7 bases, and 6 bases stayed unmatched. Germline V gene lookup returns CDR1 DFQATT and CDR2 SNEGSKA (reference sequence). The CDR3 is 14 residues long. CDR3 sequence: CSARSGTGGREQYF. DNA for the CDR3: TGCAGTGCTAGATCCGGGACAGGGGGCAGAGAGCAGTACTTC.

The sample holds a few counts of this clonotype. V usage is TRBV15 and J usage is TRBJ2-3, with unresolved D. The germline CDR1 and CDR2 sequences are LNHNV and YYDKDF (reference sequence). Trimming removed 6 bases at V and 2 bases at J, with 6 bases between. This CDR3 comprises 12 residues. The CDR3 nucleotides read TGTGCCACCAGTCCAGACACAGATACGCAGTATTTT. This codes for CATSPDTDTQYF.

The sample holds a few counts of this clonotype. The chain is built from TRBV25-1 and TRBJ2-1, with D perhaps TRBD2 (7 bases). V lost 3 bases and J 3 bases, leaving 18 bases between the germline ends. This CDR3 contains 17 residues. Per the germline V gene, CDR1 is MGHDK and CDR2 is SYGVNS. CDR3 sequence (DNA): TGTGCCAGCAGTGATCCGGGGGGCCCGTCTAACTACAATGAGCAGTTCTTC. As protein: CASSDPGGPSNYNEQFF.

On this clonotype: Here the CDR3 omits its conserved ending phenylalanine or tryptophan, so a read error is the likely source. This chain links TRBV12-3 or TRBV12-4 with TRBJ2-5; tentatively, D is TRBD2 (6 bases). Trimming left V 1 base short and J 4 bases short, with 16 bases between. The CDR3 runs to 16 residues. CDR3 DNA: TGTGCCAGCAGTTTAGTTGCTCCTAGGGGAGGAGAGACCCAGTACGTC. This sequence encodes CASSLVAPRGGETQYV.